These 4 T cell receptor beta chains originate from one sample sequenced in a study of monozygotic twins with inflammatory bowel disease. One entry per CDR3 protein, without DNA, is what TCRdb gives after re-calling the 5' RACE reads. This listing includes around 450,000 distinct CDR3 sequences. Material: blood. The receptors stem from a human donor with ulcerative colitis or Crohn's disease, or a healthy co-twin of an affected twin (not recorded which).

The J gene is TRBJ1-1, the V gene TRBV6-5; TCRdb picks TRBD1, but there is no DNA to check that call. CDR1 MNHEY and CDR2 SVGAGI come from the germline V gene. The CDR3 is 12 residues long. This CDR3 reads CASSSTGGPAFF.

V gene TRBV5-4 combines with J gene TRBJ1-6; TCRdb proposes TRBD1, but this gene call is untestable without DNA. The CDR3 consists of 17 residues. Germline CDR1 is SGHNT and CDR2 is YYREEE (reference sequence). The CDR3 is CASSSPPRPGVNSPLHF.

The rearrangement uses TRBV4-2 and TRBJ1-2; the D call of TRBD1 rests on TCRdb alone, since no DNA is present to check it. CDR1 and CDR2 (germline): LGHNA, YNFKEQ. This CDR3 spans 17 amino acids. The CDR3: CASSQIFLGGRGGGYTF.

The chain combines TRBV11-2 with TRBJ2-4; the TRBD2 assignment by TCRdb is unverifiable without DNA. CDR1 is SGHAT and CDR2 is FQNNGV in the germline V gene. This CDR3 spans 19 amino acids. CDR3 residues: CASSSSRTSGSGAKNIQYF.